This TCR beta chain was sequenced in a study of identical twins. Study-level findings and limits: Insertions ran lower in abundant cord blood beta clonotypes, though not in memory repertoires.

Germline V gives CDR1 SGHTA, CDR2 FQGNSA. The CDR3 is made up of 14 amino acids. The V end lost 5 bases, the J end lost 2 bases, and 13 bases lay between the germline ends. MiXCR, applied by TCRdb to the 5' RACE reads, yields one record per CDR3 protein. The sample lists about 520,000 distinct CDR3 sequences, about 20% occurring once. This clonotype was counted only a few times. The antigen is undetermined. The same data also went into a second study, on T cells expressing NK-cell markers.

The V and J genes are TRBV7-2 and TRBJ2-7; either TRBD1 or TRBD2 may fit D (6 bases each). The clonotype comes from a woman younger than 35 in good health. The sequenced sample was CD4+ T cells sorted from blood. CDR3 region: CASSPGGRTYEQYF. Here the CDR3 DNA reads TGTGCCAGCAGCCCTGGGGGGCGAACCTACGAGCAGTACTTC.